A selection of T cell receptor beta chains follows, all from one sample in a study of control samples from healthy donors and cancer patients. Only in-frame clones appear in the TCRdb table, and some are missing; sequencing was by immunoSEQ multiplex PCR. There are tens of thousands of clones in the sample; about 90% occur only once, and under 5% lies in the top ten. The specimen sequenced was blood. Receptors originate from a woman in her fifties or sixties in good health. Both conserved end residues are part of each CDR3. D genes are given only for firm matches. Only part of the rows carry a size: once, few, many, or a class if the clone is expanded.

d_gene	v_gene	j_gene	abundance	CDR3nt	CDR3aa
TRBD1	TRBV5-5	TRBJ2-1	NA	TGTGCCAGCACCTTCGGCGGGACAGGGGGCTACAATGAGCAGTTCTTC	CASTFGGTGGYNEQFF
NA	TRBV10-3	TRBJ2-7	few	TGTGCCATCAGTCCTCGCCAGGGTGTCTACGAGCAGTACTTC	CAISPRQGVYEQYF
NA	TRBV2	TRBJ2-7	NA	TGTGCCAGCAGTGGCCTCTCCTACGAGCAGTACTTC	CASSGLSYEQYF
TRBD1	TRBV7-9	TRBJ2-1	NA	TGTGCCAGCAGCTTAGAGGGACAGAATTACAATGAGCAGTTCTTC	CASSLEGQNYNEQFF
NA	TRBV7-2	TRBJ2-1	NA	TGTGCCAGCATGTATAACAGGAACAATGAGCAGTTCTTC	CASMYNRNNEQFF
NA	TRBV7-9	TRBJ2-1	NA	TGTGCCAGCAGCTTAGCCGGGAGTAAGGGATACAATGAGCAGTTCTTC	CASSLAGSKGYNEQFF
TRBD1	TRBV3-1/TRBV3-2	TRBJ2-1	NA	TGTGCCAGCAGCCAAGGGATGCCAGGGACAGGGGTCGATGAGCAGTTCTTC	CASSQGMPGTGVDEQFF
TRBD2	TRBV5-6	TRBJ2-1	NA	TGTGCCAGCAGCTTGTATGGCGGGAGCTCCTACAATGAGCAGTTCTTC	CASSLYGGSSYNEQFF
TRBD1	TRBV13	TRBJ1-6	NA	TGTGCCAGCAGCTCCCGACAGGGGAGAAATTCACCCCTCCACTTT	CASSSRQGRNSPLHF
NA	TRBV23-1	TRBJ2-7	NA	TGCGCCAGCAGTCCCGGGACATTTCCCTACGAGCAGTACTTC	CASSPGTFPYEQYF
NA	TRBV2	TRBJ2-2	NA	TGTGCCAGCAGTGTGGAGGGGGAAGACACCGGGGAGCTGTTTTTT	CASSVEGEDTGELFF
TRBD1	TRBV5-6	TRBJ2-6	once	TGTGCCAGCAGCTTCAGGACAGGCAGGGTCTCTGGGGCCAACGTCCTGACTTTC	CASSFRTGRVSGANVLTF
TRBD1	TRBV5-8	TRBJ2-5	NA	TGTGCCAGCAGCCCAGGGACAGTACAAGAGACCCAGTACTTC	CASSPGTVQETQYF
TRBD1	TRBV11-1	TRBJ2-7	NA	TGTGCCAGCAGCTACGGGCAGGGGGCCGGCAAGTACTTC	CASSYGQGAGKYF
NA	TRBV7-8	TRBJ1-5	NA	TGTGCCAGCAGCTTGTTGGGTTCAAGCAATCAGCCCCAGCATTTT	CASSLLGSSNQPQHF
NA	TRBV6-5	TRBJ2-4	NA	TGTGCCAGCACCGACGTTGGGACCAACATTCAGTACTTC	CASTDVGTNIQYF
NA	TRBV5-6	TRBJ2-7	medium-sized	TGTGCCAGCAGCTTAATCCGGGACAACCCCTACGAGCAGTACTTC	CASSLIRDNPYEQYF
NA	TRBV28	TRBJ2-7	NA	TGTGCCAGCATTCAGGGCTACGAGCAGTACTTC	CASIQGYEQYF
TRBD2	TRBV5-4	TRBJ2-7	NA	TGTGCCAGCAGCTTGCCTGGCGGGAGCGGGTACGAGCAGTACTTC	CASSLPGGSGYEQYF
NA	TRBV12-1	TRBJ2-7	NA	TGTGCCAGCAGCTCAAAGACAGGGGGCGCCGAGCAGTACTTC	CASSSKTGGAEQYF
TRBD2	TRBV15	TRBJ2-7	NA	TGTGCCACCAGCAGAGAGTTGGGACTAGTAGGCGAGCAGTACTTC	CATSRELGLVGEQYF
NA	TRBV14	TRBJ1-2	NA	TGTGCCAGCAGCGACGACAGAATTAACTATGGCTACACCTTC	CASSDDRINYGYTF
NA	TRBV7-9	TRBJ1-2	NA	TGTGCCAGCCGCCCTACAGGTTCTAACTATGGCTACACCTTC	CASRPTGSNYGYTF
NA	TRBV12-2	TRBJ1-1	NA	TGTGCAAGTCGCCCGAGGACAGGACGAAGGGCTTTCTTT	CASRPRTGRRAFF
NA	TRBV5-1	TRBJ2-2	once	TGCGCCAGCAAGGCAGGACCCCCTACGAACACCGGGGAGCTGTTTTTT	CASKAGPPTNTGELFF
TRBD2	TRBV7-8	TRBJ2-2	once	TGTGCCAGCAGCTTGGGACTAGCGGCCCGCAACGAGCTGTTTTTT	CASSLGLAARNELFF
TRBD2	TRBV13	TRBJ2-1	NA	TGTGCCAGCAGCTTAGAAGGACTAGTTTACAATGAGCAGTTCTTC	CASSLEGLVYNEQFF
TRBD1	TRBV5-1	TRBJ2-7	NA	TGCGCCAGCAGCTTTATGGGACAGGGAGTCTACGAGCAGTACTTC	CASSFMGQGVYEQYF
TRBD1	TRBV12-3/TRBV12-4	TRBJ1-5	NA	TGTGCCAGCCGCCTTGGGACAGATCAGCCCCAGCATTTT	CASRLGTDQPQHF
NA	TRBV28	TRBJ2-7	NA	TGTGCCAGCAGTTTAGAGGTTCACTACGAGCAGTACTTC	CASSLEVHYEQYF
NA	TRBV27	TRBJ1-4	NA	TGTGCCAGCAGCTCAGCTACCGGGCGCCAGGGGGAAAAACTGTTTTTT	CASSSATGRQGEKLFF
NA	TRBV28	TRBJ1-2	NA	TGTGCCAGCAGTTATAACTATGGCTACACCTTC	CASSYNYGYTF
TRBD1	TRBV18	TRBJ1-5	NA	TGTGCCAGCTCACTTGGACAGGGGGGTGTTCAGCCCCAGCATTTT	CASSLGQGGVQPQHF
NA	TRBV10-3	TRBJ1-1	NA	TGTGCCATCAGGGACTCGGACGGATCGAACACTGAAGCTTTCTTT	CAIRDSDGSNTEAFF
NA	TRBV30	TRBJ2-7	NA	TGTGCCTGGAGTGCGGGCCTTGGAAGCGGCTACGAGCAGTACTTC	CAWSAGLGSGYEQYF
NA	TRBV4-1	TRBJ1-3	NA	TGCGCCAGCAGCCAATTCAGGGTTTCTGGAAACACCATATATTTT	CASSQFRVSGNTIYF
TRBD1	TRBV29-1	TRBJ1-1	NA	TGCAGCACTGAGACAGGGGGCTGGAACACTGAAGCTTTCTTT	CSTETGGWNTEAFF